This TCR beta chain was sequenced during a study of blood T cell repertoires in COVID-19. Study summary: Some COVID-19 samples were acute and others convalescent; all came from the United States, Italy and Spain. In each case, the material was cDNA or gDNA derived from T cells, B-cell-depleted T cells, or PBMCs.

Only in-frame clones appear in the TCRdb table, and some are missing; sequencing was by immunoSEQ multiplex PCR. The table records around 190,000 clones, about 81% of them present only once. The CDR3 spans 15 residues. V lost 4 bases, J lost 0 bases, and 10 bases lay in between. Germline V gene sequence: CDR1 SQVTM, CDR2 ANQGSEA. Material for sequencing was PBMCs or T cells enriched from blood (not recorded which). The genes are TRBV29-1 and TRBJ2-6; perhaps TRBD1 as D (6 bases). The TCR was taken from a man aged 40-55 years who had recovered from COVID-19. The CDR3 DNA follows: TGCAGCGTTGGCGGACAGAGCTCTGGGGCCAACGTCCTGACTTTC. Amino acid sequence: CSVGGQSSGANVLTF.